The 26 T cell receptor beta chains presented below share a single source sample, sequenced in a study of human T cells and chemical hapten exposure. It was unfractionated whole blood from which total RNA was extracted. TCRdb re-analysed the 5' RACE reads in MiXCR, keeping a single row per CDR3 protein. The sample carries about 110,000 distinct CDR3 sequences, 15% to 20% recorded once. These receptors were taken from a human donor in good health.

The J gene is TRBJ2-7, the V gene TRBV5-4; TRBD2 matches 11 bases. Germline CDR1 SGHNT, CDR2 YYREEE (reference sequence). The CDR3 length is 15 residues. V lost 1 base to trimming and J lost 4 bases; unmatched junction nucleotides: 4. For the CDR3, the DNA is TGTGCCAGCAGCTTGACTAGCGGGAGTTGGTACGAGCAGTACTTC. As protein: CASSLTSGSWYEQYF.

This clonotype was seen repeatedly, ten times or more. The chain recombines TRBV12-5 with TRBJ2-1; 8 positions agree with TRBD1. The trim removed 3 bases at V and 5 bases at J, leaving 9 bases unmatched. Germline V gene data show CDR1 as LGHNT and CDR2 as FRNRAP. The CDR3 spans 16 residues. CDR3 coding DNA: TGTGCTAGTGGTTTCCTCCAGGGGGCTGACGACAATGAGCAGTTCTTC. Its protein is CASGFLQGADDNEQFF. Supplemented by reference TRBV12-5 and TRBJ2-1, the full variable domain reads DARVTQTPRHKVTEMGQEVTMRCQPILGHNTVFWYRQTMMQGLELLAYFRNRAPLDDSGMPKDRFSAEMPDATLATLKIQPSEPRDSAVYFCASGFLQGADDNEQFFGPGTRLTVL.

The V call is TRBV11-2, the J call TRBJ2-1; a possible D gene is TRBD1 (6 bases). The CDR3 extends over 16 amino acids. Germline V gives CDR1 SGHAT, CDR2 FQNNGV. The V gene lost 6 bases and the J gene lost 5 bases, with 20 bases spanning the gap. The CDR3 DNA is TGTGCCAGCAGTTCTGGGTACCGGGACAAGAACAATGAGCAGTTCTTC. It codes for CASSSGYRDKNNEQFF.

This clonotype was observed a handful of times. J is TRBJ1-1 and V is TRBV25-1; D not certain. The ends were cut back, 0 bases at V and 1 base at J, with 15 bases in the middle. Germline values: CDR1 MGHDK, CDR2 SYGVNS. The CDR3 covers 17 residues. CDR3 region: CASSEYWADQGNTEAFF. Here the CDR3 DNA reads TGTGCCAGCAGTGAATATTGGGCAGACCAAGGGAACACTGAAGCTTTCTTT.

This clonotype was counted between two and nine times. The V call is TRBV30, the J call TRBJ1-5; D might be TRBD1 (5 bases). CDR3 length: 13 amino acids. Germline CDR1 is GTSNPN and CDR2 is SVGIG (reference sequence). V gave up 0 bases and J gave up 3 bases, with 6 bases separating them. CDR3 region: CAWSVQDNQPQHF. The DNA for the CDR3 is TGTGCCTGGAGTGTACAGGACAATCAGCCCCAGCATTTT.

The chain has TRBV29-1 and TRBJ2-1; no definite D call. Germline V gene lookup returns CDR1 SQVTM and CDR2 ANQGSEA. This CDR3 contains 8 residues. V lost 6 bases and J 15 bases, leaving 9 bases between the germline ends. The DNA of the CDR3 is TGCAGCGTCTCTAACGGGTTCTTC. Protein product: CSVSNGFF.

The chain has TRBV6-5 and TRBJ2-2; 14 bases are a match to TRBD2. The CDR3 spans 16 residues. V shed 6 bases and J 5 bases; nucleotides not matched to a gene: 5. The V gene's germline CDR1 is MNHEY and CDR2 SVGAGI. This CDR3 is CASRTSGRASTGELFF. The CDR3 coding sequence is TGTGCCAGCAGGACTAGCGGGAGGGCCTCGACCGGGGAGCTGTTTTTT.

This clonotype has just a few counts. This chain connects TRBV4-1 to TRBJ2-3, with a tentative D call TRBD2 (6 bases). Germline CDR1 is MGHRA and CDR2 is YSYEKL. V gave up 4 bases and J gave up 2 bases, with 19 bases separating them. The CDR3 runs to 17 residues. This chain's CDR3 is CASSPFRVLANTDTQYF. For the CDR3, the DNA is TGCGCCAGCAGCCCATTTAGAGTCCTAGCGAACACAGATACGCAGTATTTT.

The rearrangement links TRBV6-1 to TRBJ2-1, with TRBD2 identical over 14 bases. From germline, CDR1 is MNHNS and CDR2 SASEGT. This CDR3 region has 19 residues. After removal of 4 bases from V and 9 bases from J, the junction contained 17 bases not matched to a gene. CDR3 loop: CASSAPTGTSGRRGGEQFF. CDR3 DNA: TGTGCCAGCAGTGCCCCCACTGGGACTAGCGGGAGACGAGGGGGTGAGCAGTTCTTC.

The V gene is TRBV12-3 or TRBV12-4, the J gene TRBJ1-2; D is possibly TRBD1 (5 bases). The CDR3 has 17 amino acids. V lost 3 bases and J lost 0, with 17 bases in between. The CDR3 region is CASSFGTPVLANYGYTF. For the CDR3, the DNA is TGTGCCAGCAGTTTTGGGACTCCCGTTTTAGCTAACTATGGCTACACCTTC.

The sample holds a few counts of this clonotype. CDR3 loop: CASSPWTGDYGYTF. DNA for the CDR3: TGTGCCAGCAGCCCTTGGACAGGGGACTATGGCTACACCTTC. The rearrangement uses TRBV9 and TRBJ1-2; 9 bases are a match to TRBD1. Germline V gene sequence: CDR1 SGDLS, CDR2 YYNGEE. The CDR3 is made up of 14 amino acids. Trimming at V came to 4 bases and at J to 3 bases, leaving 4 bases not matched to a gene.

This clonotype was observed a few times. The V gene is TRBV3-1, the J gene TRBJ1-1; no reliable D call. The ends were cut back, 3 bases at V and 0 bases at J, with 8 bases in the middle. In germline, CDR1 is LGHDT, CDR2 YNNKEL (reference sequence). The CDR3 covers 14 residues. The DNA for the CDR3 is TGTGCCAGCAGCCACGGGGTTATGAACACTGAAGCTTTCTTT. Amino acids: CASSHGVMNTEAFF.

This clonotype was seen many times. A junction end diverges from the germline sequence, so it may reflect a read error. V gene TRBV5-1 combines with J gene TRBJ2-3; D remains unclear. The CDR3 is 12 residues long. Germline assignment: CDR1 SGHRS and CDR2 YFSETQ. CDR3 sequence (DNA): TGTGCCAGCAGTCTCAGCACAGATACGCAGTATTTT. Translating gives CASSLSTDTQYF. The full variable domain, its missing parts supplied by reference TRBV5-1 and TRBJ2-3, is KAGVTQTPRYLIKTRGQQVTLSCSPISGHRSVSWYQQTPGQGLQFLFEYFSETQRNKGNFPGRFSGRQFSNSRSEMNVSTLELGDSALYLCASSLSTDTQYFGPGTRLTVL.

The chain uses TRBV27 and TRBJ1-2; D might be TRBD1 (6 bases). This CDR3 has 17 residues. Trimming cost V 3 bases and J 0 bases, with 17 bases left between them. Per the germline V gene, CDR1 is MNHEY and CDR2 is SMNVEV (reference sequence). CDR3 amino acids: CASSFLRQVPTNYGYTF. In DNA form, the CDR3 reads TGTGCCAGCAGTTTCCTTCGACAGGTCCCAACTAACTATGGCTACACCTTC.

V and J are TRBV9 and TRBJ2-2; the match to TRBD1 covers 7 bases. The germline gives CDR1 SGDLS, CDR2 YYNGEE. J was trimmed by 0 bases and V by 4 bases; bases with no gene match: 9. This CDR3 is 17 amino acids long. This chain's CDR3 is CASSPRTGIANTGELFF. The DNA of the CDR3 is TGTGCCAGCAGCCCTAGGACAGGAATTGCGAACACCGGGGAGCTGTTTTTT.

V is TRBV5-1 and J is TRBJ2-3; 8 bases are a match to TRBD2. Germline CDR1 SGHRS, CDR2 YFSETQ. This CDR3 spans 15 amino acids. J gave up 2 bases and V 0 bases, and 2 bases lay outside the gene matches. The CDR3, as DNA: TGCGCCAGCAGCTTGGGCGGGGGGCCCACAGATACGCAGTATTTT. Translating gives CASSLGGGPTDTQYF.

This clonotype turned up a few times. The chain couples TRBV20-1 to TRBJ2-7; 11 bases align to TRBD2. This CDR3 is 14 amino acids long. Germline V lookup: CDR1 DFQATT, CDR2 SNEGSKA (reference sequence). The ends lost 5 bases at V and 5 bases at J; junction bases unmatched: 8. The CDR3 loop reads CSAQDSGRVHEQYF. The CDR3 region has the DNA TGCAGTGCTCAAGATAGCGGGAGGGTCCACGAGCAGTACTTC.

There are a few counts of this clonotype. This chain joins TRBV11-2 and TRBJ1-1, with D hard to call. V lost 4 bases and J lost 7, with 10 bases in between. This CDR3 has 12 amino acids. Germline V gene sequence: CDR1 SGHAT, CDR2 FQNNGV. CDR3 DNA: TGTGCCAGCAGCTACGTCCGCTTTGAAGCTTTCTTT. It is translated as CASSYVRFEAFF.

The J gene is TRBJ1-5, the V gene TRBV7-2; D is possibly TRBD1 (5 bases). The CDR3 covers 13 residues. V gave up 1 base and J gave up 5 bases, with 6 bases separating them. Germline CDR1 is SGHTA and CDR2 is FQGNSA. CDR3 sequence (DNA): TGTGCCAGCAGCTTAGGACAGCATCAGCCCCAGCATTTT. Translated, it gives CASSLGQHQPQHF. Full variable domain (rest looked up from reference TRBV7-2 and TRBJ1-5): GAGVSQSPSNKVTEKGKDVELRCDPISGHTALYWYRQSLGQGLEFLIYFQGNSAPDKSGLPSDRFSAERTGGSVSTLTIQRTQQEDSAVYLCASSLGQHQPQHFGDGTRLSIL.

The V gene is TRBV5-1, the J gene TRBJ1-1, with TRBD1 matching over 9 bases. V trimming: 3 bases; J trimming: 11 bases; junction bases outside the gene matches: 5. This CDR3 has 12 residues. Germline CDR1 reads SGHRS; CDR2 reads YFSETQ. CDR3 nucleotide sequence: TGCGCCAGCAGCTCCCGGGACAGGGAGGCTTTCTTT. It specifies CASSSRDREAFF.

The chain uses TRBV24-1 and TRBJ1-4, with 9 bases that match TRBD1. Germline lookup yields CDR1 KGHDR and CDR2 SFDVKD. V shed 6 bases, J shed 8 bases, and the junction held 6 bases outside the gene matches. This CDR3 spans 14 amino acids. In DNA, the CDR3 is TGTGCCACCAGTACCCCCGGGACAGGGGAAAAACTGTTTTTT. It translates to CATSTPGTGEKLFF.

The chain recombines TRBV20-1 with TRBJ2-4; D is uncertain. V shed 3 bases and J shed 8 bases, with 20 bases lying between them. Germline lookup yields CDR1 DFQATT and CDR2 SNEGSKA (reference sequence). The CDR3 spans 15 residues. The CDR3 sequence: CSASRRRAKADIQYF. Written as DNA, the CDR3 is TGCAGTGCTAGTCGTCGGCGAGCGAAGGCGGACATTCAGTACTTC.

This clonotype has only a few counts. As DNA, the CDR3 is TGCGCCAGCAGCTTGGGGTCGATGCGGCAATCGGAGACCCAGTACTTC. Translated: CASSLGSMRQSETQYF. The J gene is TRBJ2-5, the V gene TRBV5-1, with D uncertain. The CDR3 extends over 16 amino acids. Germline V gene lookup returns CDR1 SGHRS and CDR2 YFSETQ. V was cut by 0 bases and J by 5 bases, with 17 bases left in between.

In its sample, this clonotype was seen a few times. This chain links TRBV4-1 with TRBJ1-3; 7 bases are a match to TRBD1. CDR3 size: 15 residues. Germline V gives CDR1 MGHRA, CDR2 YSYEKL. The ends lost 0 bases at V and 2 bases at J; junction bases unmatched: 1. As DNA, the CDR3 is TGCGCCAGCAGCCAAGATCAGGGGGCTGGAAACACCATATATTTT. Translation gives CASSQDQGAGNTIYF.

V gene TRBV27 combines with J gene TRBJ1-1; D uncertain. Germline-derived CDR1 and CDR2 are MNHEY and SMNVEV (reference sequence). V was cut by 7 bases and J by 0 bases, with 15 bases left in between. CDR3 length: 15 amino acids. The CDR3: CASTFRRSMNTEAFF. The DNA of the CDR3 is TGTGCCAGCACTTTCAGGCGCTCCATGAACACTGAAGCTTTCTTT.

The chain uses TRBV19 and TRBJ1-6; the D is unclear. Per the germline V gene, CDR1 is LNHDA and CDR2 is SQIVND (reference sequence). The CDR3 is made up of 15 amino acids. The V end lost 1 base, the J end lost 5 bases, and 9 bases lay between the germline ends. CDR3 DNA: TGTGCCAGTAGTATAGCGGCGACGAATAATTCACCCCTCCACTTT. It encodes CASSIAATNNSPLHF.